One sample yielded the 13 T cell receptor beta chains listed below, sequenced in a study. TCRdb ran MiXCR on the 5' RACE reads and lists one entry per CDR3 protein. The table has 7,000 to 9,000 distinct CDR3 sequences, under 35% seen once. Sequencing input: naive CD4+ T cells sorted from a lymph node. Subset specified: naive CD4+ T cells, CD4+CD45RA+CD25-. The receptors were sampled from a female donor with breast cancer.

Points on this clonotype: One end of the junction is discordant with germline, which a read error may explain. V is TRBV10-3 and J is TRBJ2-1, with 8 bases that match TRBD2. Germline-derived CDR1 and CDR2 are ENHRY and SYGVKD. The CDR3 is made up of 12 amino acids. CDR3 protein: CAIKRESGERFF. Written as DNA, the CDR3 is TGTGCCATCAAGCGGGAGTCGGGTGAGCGGTTCTTC.

The table lists this clonotype with many counts. The chain employs TRBV25-1 and TRBJ2-1, with a weak D call TRBD2 (5 bases). Trimming took off 5 bases at V and 7 bases at J, with 12 bases between the two ends. Germline V gene data show CDR1 as MGHDK and CDR2 as SYGVNS. The length of the CDR3 is 13 residues. This CDR3 reads CASSKRTGNEQFF. CDR3 bases: TGTGCCAGCAGTAAAAGGACGGGGAATGAGCAGTTCTTC.

In its sample, this clonotype was seen many times. The V and J genes are TRBV7-9 and TRBJ2-7; TRBD2 is a possible D gene (5 bases). V lost 2 bases, J lost 5 bases, and 7 bases lay in between. The CDR3 totals 12 residues. Germline V gene data show CDR1 as SEHNR and CDR2 as FQNEAQ (reference sequence). CDR3 protein: CASSLTGNEQYF. For the CDR3, the DNA is TGTGCCAGCAGCTTAACGGGAAACGAGCAGTACTTC.

This clonotype is judged medium-sized. The rearrangement links TRBV5-1 to TRBJ1-1, with 7 positions matching TRBD1. Trimming at V came to 1 base and at J to 5 bases, leaving 2 bases not matched to a gene. This CDR3 comprises 13 residues. Germline V gene lookup returns CDR1 SGHRS and CDR2 YFSETQ. The CDR3 is CASSLTGQTEAFF. The DNA of the CDR3 is TGCGCCAGCAGCTTGACGGGACAGACTGAAGCTTTCTTT.

Remarks on this clonotype: Relative to the germline gene, one junction end is altered; a read error may explain this. The V gene is TRBV3-1, the J gene TRBJ2-1; TRBD2 might be the D (5 bases). The CDR3 is 12 amino acids. Germline loops: CDR1 LGHDT, CDR2 YNNKEL (reference sequence). CDR3 in DNA: TGTGCCAGCAGCCAAATCGGGATGGAGCAGCTCTTC. This translates into CASSQIGMEQLF.

This clonotype is a singleton in its sample. Likely a read error: the CDR3 ends without its conserved phenylalanine or tryptophan. It is unclear where the CDR3 begins or ends on the DNA, so no DNA is shown, and the CDR3 is as TCRdb lists it. This chain joins TRBV7-9 and TRBJ2-1; no check of the table's D call, TRBD2, against the DNA was made. The CDR3 is 15 residues long, counting both termini. Germline values: CDR1 SEHNR, CDR2 FQNEAQ (reference sequence). The CDR3 reads CASSLASGHGIGQLC.

The chain has TRBV7-2 and TRBJ2-3; D not resolved. Per the germline V gene, CDR1 is SGHTA and CDR2 is FQGNSA. CDR3 length: 16 amino acids. Trimming shortened V by 0 bases and J by 11 bases, and 21 bases separated the two germline ends. CDR3: CASSLAVTLPHNEQYF. In nucleotides, the CDR3 is TGTGCCAGCAGCTTAGCCGTGACACTGCCCCACAATGAGCAGTATTTT.

About this clonotype: This may arise from a read error, as a much more abundant clone is one base away. The chain's CDR3 is CASGLAAGGPYNGQFF. The CDR3 DNA is TGTGCTAGTGGTTTAGCAGCGGGGGGGCCCTACAATGGGCAGTTCTTC. The chain couples TRBV12-5 to TRBJ2-1; 10 positions match TRBD2. The CDR3 is made up of 16 amino acids. Germline V gene lookup returns CDR1 LGHNT and CDR2 FRNRAP. Based on the CDR3 plus reference TRBV12-5 and TRBJ2-1, the full variable domain is DARVTQTPRHKVTEMGQEVTMRCQPILGHNTVFWYRQTMMQGLELLAYFRNRAPLDDSGMPKDRFSAEMPDATLATLKIQPSEPRDSAVYFCASGLAAGGPYNGQFFGPGTRLTVL.

The J gene is TRBJ2-3, the V gene TRBV11-2; 12 bases agree with TRBD1. The J call may be faulty, since TRBJ1-1 better matches the DNA end. The CDR3 contains 13 residues. Germline CDR1 SGHAT, CDR2 FQNNGV. CDR3 sequence reads: CASSPGTGGEAFF. Written as DNA, the CDR3 is TGTGCCAGCAGCCCCGGGACAGGGGGCGAAGCTTTCTTT.

Judged by abundance, this clonotype is medium-sized (0.01 to 0.1%). CDR3 loop: CASSQEIPRVNFYGYTF. The CDR3 nucleotides are TGCGCCAGCAGCCAAGAGATTCCCAGGGTTAATTTCTATGGCTACACCTTC. This chain joins TRBV4-1 and TRBJ1-2; possibly TRBD1 for D (5 bases). Germline-derived CDR1 and CDR2 are MGHRA and YSYEKL. Trimming took off 0 bases at V and 4 bases at J, with 18 bases between the two ends. The CDR3 is made up of 17 amino acids.

This clonotype was seen ten or more times. This chain joins TRBV30 and TRBJ1-1; D uncertain. There are 15 residues in the CDR3. Trimming stripped 4 bases from V and 0 bases from J, with 15 bases between. CDR1 is GTSNPN, CDR2 SVGIG, per germline (reference sequence). This CDR3 is CAWTVPGVMNTEAFF. The CDR3 DNA reads TGTGCCTGGACGGTTCCGGGCGTTATGAACACTGAAGCTTTCTTT.

This clonotype showed up just a few times. Since a much larger clone is just one base distant, this may be a read error. V usage is TRBV15 and J usage is TRBJ2-2, with D hard to call. V was trimmed by 2 bases and J by 3 bases, leaving 19 bases between them. This CDR3 has 18 amino acids. Germline CDR1 reads LNHNV; CDR2 reads YYDKDF (reference sequence). CDR3 sequence reads: CATSRLIAETRDTGELFF. The CDR3 bases are TGTGCCACCAGCAGACTAATCGCAGAGACAAGAGACACCGGGGAGCTGTTTTTT.

A word on this clonotype: The missing conserved phenylalanine or tryptophan at the end of this CDR3 makes a read error likely. The DNA is omitted, as the CDR3 cannot be located on it reliably, and the CDR3 follows TCRdb's listing. This sequence joins TRBV6-5 and TRBJ1-2; the table's D call TRBD1 went unverified against the DNA. Per germline, CDR1 MNHEY and CDR2 SVGAGI. Inclusive of both ends, the CDR3 amounts to 15 amino acids. CDR3 amino acids: CASSYGPSPNYGYIV.